The T cell receptor (beta chain) described here comes from a study of blood T cells in healthy people across ages. General study points: No one knew whether donors had CMV, which possibly confounded expanded clonotype changes. Diversity of TCR beta correlated strongly with naive T cell percentage.

The CDR3 is made up of 15 amino acids. V was pared by 7 bases and J by 2 bases, with 18 bases between. Germline loops: CDR1 SGHNT, CDR2 YENEEA. With a J-beta primer mix and a sample-barcoded 5' primer, a second PCR ran 7 to 11 cycles. A template-switch adaptor that had 12 random nucleotides put a tag on each cDNA molecule. TCRdb reprocessed the 5' RACE reads via MiXCR and lists one record per CDR3 protein. The sample shows about 1 million distinct CDR3 sequences, 45% of them seen only once. As to this clonotype: Its antigen is not known.

A minimum of 7 million PBMCs was isolated per sample. The specimen sequenced was blood. The chain is built from TRBV11-3 and TRBJ2-7; possibly TRBD2 for D (7 bases). The TCR originated in a woman aged 60 to 75 in good health. Here the CDR3 reads CASTERKGGAYEQYF. The CDR3 DNA follows: TGTGCCAGCACCGAACGAAAGGGGGGGGCCTACGAGCAGTACTTC.